The clone carrying this T cell receptor (beta chain) was counted at least ten times. The antigen is undetermined. This entry comes from a study of T cell repertoires in cytomegalovirus infection. The study's findings and limits: Identification of carriers of CMV plus the relevant HLA was performed using cumulative public TCR beta family frequency.

TCRdb re-called the reads with MiXCR, one entry per CDR3 protein. The table includes under 350,000 distinct CDR3 sequences, approximately 22% detected once. V lost 8 bases, J lost 6 bases, and 11 bases lay in between. This CDR3 is 12 amino acids long. Germline assignment: CDR1 SGHTA and CDR2 FQGNSA. The sequence derives from a human donor in good health (CMV status not recorded). Some clones in this sample may be carry-over from other donors' samples. The starting material was cultured PBMCs, obtained from culture after CMV antigen stimulation. The V gene is TRBV7-2, the J gene TRBJ1-5; unclear D gene. Here the CDR3 DNA reads TGTGCCAGCTCCCGAGTAGGTCAGCCCCAGCATTTT. Translation: CASSRVGQPQHF.